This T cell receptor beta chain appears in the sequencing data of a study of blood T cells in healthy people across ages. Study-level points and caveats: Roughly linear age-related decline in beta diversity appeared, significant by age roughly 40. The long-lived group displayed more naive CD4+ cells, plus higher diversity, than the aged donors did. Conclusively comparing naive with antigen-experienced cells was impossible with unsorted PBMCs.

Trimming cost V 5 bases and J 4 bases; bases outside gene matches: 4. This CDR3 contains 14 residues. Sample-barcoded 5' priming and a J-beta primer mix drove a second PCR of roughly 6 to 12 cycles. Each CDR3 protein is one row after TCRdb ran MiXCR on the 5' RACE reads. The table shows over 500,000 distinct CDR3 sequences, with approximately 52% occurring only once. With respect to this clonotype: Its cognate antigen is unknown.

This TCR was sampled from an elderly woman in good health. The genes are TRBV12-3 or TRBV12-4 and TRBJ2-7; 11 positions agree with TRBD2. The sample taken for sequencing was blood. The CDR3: CASSVLAGAYEQYF. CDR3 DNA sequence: TGTGCCAGCAGTGTACTAGCGGGAGCGTACGAGCAGTACTTC.